The 20 T cell receptor beta chains presented below share a single source sample, sequenced in a study of CD8+CD57+ T cells in acquired aplastic anemia. TCR beta VDJ combinations and CDR3 sequences were profiled from genomic DNA. TCRdb passed the reads through MiXCR, listing each CDR3 protein once. The profile covers approximately 81,000 distinct CDR3 sequences, with over 35% appearing a single time and 66% taken by the ten largest. Sequencing input: sorted CD4+, CD8+, or CD8+CD57+ T cells (not recorded which) from PBMCs. All receptors derive from a human donor in good health, serving as a control.

The CDR3: CASSAGGAGDTQYF. The CDR3 DNA follows: TGTGCCAGCAGTGCAGGGGGAGCGGGTGATACGCAGTATTTT. The chain links TRBV9 to TRBJ2-3, with D perhaps matching TRBD1 (7 bases). With 5 bases removed from V and 6 bases from J, the gap between germline ends came to 16 bases. Germline V lookup: CDR1 SGDLS, CDR2 YYNGEE. The CDR3 extends over 14 amino acids.

In its sample, this clonotype was seen many times. The CDR3 protein is CASSAGSGSGHEQYF. The CDR3 DNA reads as TGTGCCAGCAGTGCCGGTAGCGGGAGCGGGCACGAGCAGTACTTC. V is TRBV2 and J is TRBJ2-7; 9 nucleotides line up with TRBD2. This CDR3 contains 15 residues. Germline-derived CDR1 and CDR2 are SNHLY and FYNNEI. V lost 4 bases, J lost 5 bases, and 9 bases stayed unmatched.

This clonotype was counted ten times or more. The chain links TRBV7-2 to TRBJ1-5, with D hard to call. The V gene's germline CDR1 is SGHTA and CDR2 FQGNSA. With 1 base removed from V and 6 bases from J, the gap between germline ends came to 7 bases. This CDR3 has 13 amino acids. CDR3 in DNA: TGTGCCAGCAGCTTAGATAAGGGTCAGCCCCAGCATTTT. Translating it yields CASSLDKGQPQHF.

This sequence joins TRBV25-1 and TRBJ1-1; no reliable D call. V lost 10 bases and J lost 5, with 11 bases in between. Germline V CDR1 and CDR2: MGHDK, SYGVNS. The CDR3 runs to 11 residues. CDR3 sequence (DNA): TGTGCCATTGTCATCGGGACTGAAGCTTTCTTT. This sequence encodes CAIVIGTEAFF.

This clonotype has at least ten counts. This chain uses TRBV3-1 with TRBJ1-2; D might be TRBD1 (6 bases). The CDR3 runs to 15 residues. Between the trimmed V and J ends, which lost 1 base and 4 bases, there was a span of 13 bases. Per the germline V gene, CDR1 is LGHDT and CDR2 is YNNKEL (reference sequence). The CDR3 here is CASSQAWGASYGYTF. The CDR3 DNA sequence: TGTGCCAGCAGCCAAGCGTGGGGGGCCAGCTATGGCTACACCTTC.

About this clonotype itself: Given a much more abundant clone one base away, this may be a read error. The V gene is TRBV29-1, the J gene TRBJ2-7; D uncertain. The germline V gene has CDR1 SQVTM and CDR2 ANQGSEA. V was shortened by 1 base and J by 6 bases, with 25 bases between the two germline ends. This CDR3 is built from 17 residues. CDR3 DNA sequence: TGCAGCGTTGAAGGGCCAGCCCCCGATTCGGCAAACCCCGAGCAGTACTTC. This gives the protein CSVEGPAPDSANPEQYF.

The CDR3, as DNA: TGTGCCAGCAGCCACTCGGGACTAGCTGACGAGCAGTACTTC. It encodes CASSHSGLADEQYF. The gene calls are TRBV27 and TRBJ2-7; TRBD2 aligns across 9 bases. CDR1 and CDR2 from the germline V gene are MNHEY and SMNVEV (reference sequence). V dropped 6 bases and J dropped 5; count of bases not matched to a gene: 8. CDR3 size: 14 residues.

This clonotype was seen at least ten times. The V and J genes are TRBV29-1 and TRBJ2-7, with D uncertain. The V gene lost 1 base and the J gene lost 6 bases, with 25 bases spanning the gap. CDR3 length: 17 amino acids. Germline V gene data show CDR1 as SQVTM and CDR2 as ANQGSEA. CDR3 sequence: CSVEGPAPDSTNPEQYF. The DNA for the CDR3 is TGCAGCGTTGAAGGGCCAGCCCCCGATTCGACAAACCCCGAGCAGTACTTC.

This clonotype was observed a few times. A much larger clone lies one base from this, so it may be a read error. The chain joins TRBV14 to TRBJ2-7, with D perhaps assigned TRBD1 or TRBD2 (5 bases each). CDR3 length: 14 amino acids. From germline, CDR1 is SGHDN and CDR2 FVKESK. This chain's CDR3 is CASSQRDRSYEQHF. Written as DNA, the CDR3 is TGTGCCAGCAGCCAACGGGACCGCTCCTACGAGCAGCACTTC. Full variable domain (missing parts from reference TRBV14 and TRBJ2-7): EAGVTQFPSHSVIEKGQTVTLRCDPISGHDNLYWYRRVMGKEIKFLLHFVKESKQDESGMPNNRFLAERTGGTYSTLKVQPAELEDSGVYFCASSQRDRSYEQHFGPGTRLTVT.

This clonotype has only a few counts. The chain has TRBV25-1 and TRBJ2-3; a possible D gene is TRBD2 (5 bases). CDR3 length: 13 residues. Germline-derived CDR1 and CDR2 are MGHDK and SYGVNS. Trimming pared 11 bases from V and 4 bases from J, leaving 16 bases between. The CDR3, as DNA: TGTGCCTGGAGTGTACTAGGGCCAGATACGCAGTATTTT. It translates to CAWSVLGPDTQYF.

As concerns this clonotype: Just one base apart from a much larger clone, this may be a read error. The V call is TRBV5-1, the J call TRBJ2-3, with 7 nucleotides matching TRBD2. The CDR3 has 15 amino acids. Trimming removed 2 bases from V and 3 bases from J; junction bases left unmatched: 6. Germline assignment: CDR1 SGHRS and CDR2 YFSETQ. The CDR3: CASSFTSGETDTQYF. CDR3 sequence (DNA): TGCGCCAGCAGCTTTACAAGCGGGGAGACAGATACGCAGTATTTT.

This chain links TRBV19 with TRBJ2-7; D gene unclear. V was shortened by 5 bases and J by 0 bases, with 14 bases between the two germline ends. CDR1 and CDR2 (germline): LNHDA, SQIVND (reference sequence). The CDR3 extends over 15 amino acids. In DNA form, the CDR3 reads TGTGCCAGTAGTCCGGGTTCCAGATCCTCCTACGAGCAGTACTTC. This encodes CASSPGSRSSYEQYF. Full variable domain (rest looked up from reference TRBV19 and TRBJ2-7): DGGITQSPKYLFRKEGQNVTLSCEQNLNHDAMYWYRQDPGQGLRLIYYSQIVNDFQKGDIAEGYSVSREKKESFPLTVTSAQKNPTAFYLCASSPGSRSSYEQYFGPGTRLTVT.

This clonotype came up many times. This rearrangement joins TRBV24-1 to TRBJ2-2; TRBD1 might be the D (6 bases). CDR1 is KGHDR, CDR2 SFDVKD, per germline. The CDR3 length is 13 residues. Trimming removed 9 bases at V and 6 bases at J, with 13 bases between. CDR3 coding DNA: TGTGCCACCGGGACACCCGGGCCCGGGGAGCTGTTTTTT. Its translation is CATGTPGPGELFF.

This clonotype came up many times. This chain connects TRBV7-2 to TRBJ2-3, with D possibly being TRBD2 (6 bases). V shed 4 bases and J shed 5 bases, with 16 bases lying between them. Germline-derived CDR1 and CDR2 are SGHTA and FQGNSA. This CDR3 is built from 15 residues. The DNA for the CDR3 is TGTGCCAGCAGCTCGATTGAGACTAGTTTAGATACGCAGTATTTT. It is translated as CASSSIETSLDTQYF.

The count of this clonotype is one. The chain joins TRBV29-1 to TRBJ2-3; D is uncertain. Looked up from germline, CDR1 is SQVTM and CDR2 is ANQGSEA. The CDR3 runs 11 residues. V lost 6 bases to trimming and J lost 4 bases, with 8 bases between them. In DNA form, the CDR3 reads TGCAGCGTGGTGCTTTCAGATACGCAGTATTTT. Its translation: CSVVLSDTQYF.

Details on this clonotype: This may be a read error: a much more frequent sequence differs by one nucleotide. This chain uses TRBV13 with TRBJ2-7; D is uncertain. Germline-derived CDR1 and CDR2 are PRHDT and FYEKMQ (reference sequence). This CDR3 spans 14 amino acids. V lost 5 bases to trimming and J lost 9 bases, with 20 bases between them. The CDR3 DNA is TGTGCCAGCAGCCAAATCACGTCGGCAGGTGGGCAGTACTTC. Its translation is CASSQITSAGGQYF.

The chain joins TRBV11-2 to TRBJ1-6; TRBD1 matches 7 bases. The ends lost 5 bases at V and 0 bases at J; junction bases unmatched: 4. This CDR3 is built from 16 residues. Germline loops: CDR1 SGHAT, CDR2 FQNNGV. This CDR3 is CASSDRDSSYNSPLHF. CDR3 DNA sequence: TGTGCCAGCAGCGACCGGGACAGCTCCTATAATTCACCCCTCCACTTT.

Many counts were recorded for this clonotype. The chain carries TRBV25-1 and TRBJ2-2; unclear D gene. CDR3 length: 17 residues. V gave up 3 bases and J gave up 5 bases, with 19 bases separating them. CDR1 and CDR2 from the germline V gene are MGHDK and SYGVNS. CDR3 residues: CASSDPHGRKTTGELFF. The CDR3 coding sequence is TGTGCCAGCAGTGACCCCCATGGAAGGAAGACAACCGGGGAGCTGTTTTTT.

The chain employs TRBV2 and TRBJ2-6, with D hard to call. The CDR3 totals 15 residues. V was trimmed by 2 bases and J by 1 base, leaving 6 bases between them. The germline CDR1 and CDR2 sequences are SNHLY and FYNNEI. This CDR3 is CASSELGSGANVLTF. The CDR3 nucleotides are TGTGCCAGCAGTGAATTAGGTTCTGGGGCCAACGTCCTGACTTTC.

In this sample, this clonotype turned up many times. The chain couples TRBV19 to TRBJ2-3; TRBD2 is a possible D gene (6 bases). This CDR3 is 15 amino acids long. Trimming removed 1 base at V and 4 bases at J, with 12 bases between. The germline gives CDR1 LNHDA, CDR2 SQIVND (reference sequence). The CDR3, as DNA: TGTGCCAGTAGTATAGGGACTACGCGGGCAGATACGCAGTATTTT. It translates to CASSIGTTRADTQYF.